One and the same sample provided the 7 T cell receptor beta chains below, sequenced in a study of blood T cell repertoires in COVID-19. Generated by immunoSEQ multiplex PCR, the TCRdb table keeps only in-frame clones and is missing some. The table shows about 440,000 clones, with approximately 88% occurring only once. The specimen sequenced was peripheral blood. The source of these receptors is a woman between 45 and 65 years old with COVID-19, enrolled during active disease.

V usage is TRBV6-5 and J usage is TRBJ2-7, with TRBD1 matching over 9 bases. This CDR3 has 14 residues. Trimming took 7 bases from V and 1 from J; bases not matched to a gene: 5. CDR1 is MNHEY, CDR2 SVGAGI, per germline. CDR3 DNA sequence: TGTGCCAGCACCTTTGGACAGGGGTCCTACGAGCAGTACTTC. Residues: CASTFGQGSYEQYF.

V and J are TRBV11-2 and TRBJ1-5; D is perhaps TRBD1 (6 bases). Germline values: CDR1 SGHAT, CDR2 FQNNGV. Deletions cut 0 bases from V and 4 bases from J, with 10 bases between. The CDR3 length is 15 residues. The CDR3 here is CASSLEGQGNQPQHF. CDR3 DNA sequence: TGTGCCAGCAGCTTAGAAGGGCAGGGGAATCAGCCCCAGCATTTT.

The CDR3, as DNA: TGTGCCAGCAGCTTGAGGGACAGGTACAATGAGCAGTTCTTC. This sequence encodes CASSLRDRYNEQFF. The V and J genes are TRBV5-5 and TRBJ2-1, with 8 bases that match TRBD1. From germline, CDR1 is SGHKS and CDR2 YYEKEE (reference sequence). V lost 1 base to trimming and J lost 4 bases; unmatched junction nucleotides: 1. The CDR3 has 14 residues.

This chain joins TRBV24-1 and TRBJ2-3, with TRBD2 matching 8 bases. This CDR3 spans 15 amino acids. Germline V gene data show CDR1 as KGHDR and CDR2 as SFDVKD. V shed 7 bases, J shed 8 bases, and the junction held 13 bases outside the gene matches. CDR3 in DNA: TGTGCCACCAGCCAAAGGGGACTAGGGGATGTTACGCAGTATTTT. Its protein is CATSQRGLGDVTQYF.

The V call is TRBV2, the J call TRBJ1-5; D is undetermined. The CDR3 has 13 amino acids. V lost 3 bases to trimming and J lost 5 bases, with 8 bases between them. Germline V gene data show CDR1 as SNHLY and CDR2 as FYNNEI. The CDR3: CASSEGRYQPQHF. The CDR3 coding sequence is TGTGCCAGCAGTGAGGGCAGGTATCAGCCCCAGCATTTT.

This sequence joins TRBV27 and TRBJ1-6, with TRBD1 matching over 8 bases. The CDR3 consists of 14 residues. Germline V gene lookup returns CDR1 MNHEY and CDR2 SMNVEV (reference sequence). V shed 3 bases, J shed 9 bases, and the junction held 4 bases outside the gene matches. The DNA for the CDR3 is TGTGCCAGCAGTTTGGGCAGGGGGCCTTCACCCCTCCACTTT. Amino acids: CASSLGRGPSPLHF.

The J gene is TRBJ1-4, the V gene TRBV2, with 7 bases lining up with TRBD1. Germline V gene lookup returns CDR1 SNHLY and CDR2 FYNNEI. CDR3 size: 14 residues. V lost 0 bases to trimming and J lost 5 bases; unmatched junction nucleotides: 0. The DNA of the CDR3 is TGTGCCAGCAGTGAAGCGACAGGGAATGAAAAACTGTTTTTT. Its protein is CASSEATGNEKLFF.